The rows below give T cell receptor beta chains drawn from one sample of a study of shared clonotypes between healthy human individuals. TCRdb's table, derived via immunoSEQ multiplex PCR, lists solely in-frame clones and lacks some. This table holds approximately 720,000 clones, 72% found once. Sequencing used memory CD4+ T cells sorted from blood. These receptors originate from a woman aged 25 to 39 in good health. Each CDR3 is given with its conserved first and last residue. Clone size is not always given. Where it is, it says once, few, many or a class for expanded clones.

>NA|TRBV18|TRBJ2-7
CASSPGLANEQYF
>NA|TRBV18|TRBJ2-5
CASSRGQGETQYF
>NA|TRBV12-5|TRBJ2-3
CASGLSPGDQDTQYF
>NA|TRBV7-9|TRBJ2-7
CASSRGVYEQYF
>NA|TRBV9|TRBJ2-7
CASSVEDDYEQYF
>NA|TRBV27|TRBJ2-7
CASAQGDSYEQYF
>NA|TRBV10-2|TRBJ2-2
CASGSIRRGLANTGELFF
>NA|TRBV28|TRBJ1-2
CASSERQRGYTF
>NA|TRBV5-1|TRBJ2-7
CASSLGSGRDEQYF
>NA|TRBV15|TRBJ2-3
CATSRGAGASTDTQYF
>NA|TRBV28|TRBJ2-7
CASRERGWSYEQYF
>NA|TRBV19|TRBJ1-5
CASSNWPGDSNQPQHF
>NA|TRBV7-2|TRBJ2-5
CASSFTDQETQYF
>NA|TRBV5-1|TRBJ2-7
CASSTGTETYEQYF
>few|TRBV28|TRBJ2-2
CASSTTSGRAGELFF
>NA|TRBV5-1|TRBJ2-7
CASSLRTGDHEQYF
>NA|TRBV6-6|TRBJ2-7
CASGRSSYEQYF
>NA|TRBV11-3|TRBJ2-2
CASSPRTETGELFF
>NA|TRBV27|TRBJ2-2
CASSFPRVTGELFF
>NA|TRBV6-1|TRBJ2-2
CASRRTGLNTGELFF
>NA|TRBV18|TRBJ2-2
CASSPMGRENTGELFF
>NA|TRBV18|TRBJ2-7
CASSPSGRGEQYF
>NA|TRBV12-5|TRBJ1-1
CASGSDMNTEAFF
>NA|TRBV18|TRBJ2-2
CASSPPYRGPAGELFF
>NA|TRBV5-1|TRBJ2-2
CASSLGIAGASGELFF
>NA|TRBV6-4|TRBJ2-7
CASSGVNTFPSYEQYF
>NA|TRBV27|TRBJ2-5
CASSPLPGPPQETQYF
>NA|TRBV5-1|TRBJ1-1
CASSLGDRDWAEAFF
>NA|TRBV19|TRBJ2-2
CASKTHRGRFSGELFF